This T cell receptor (beta chain) was captured in a study of T cell repertoires in cytomegalovirus infection (dated by TCRdb to 2018 to 2020). With regard to the full study: Because public TCR beta signatures pointed to carriage of CMV infection together with the matching HLA type, the HLA type of each donor mattered for the analysis. Broader findings and caveats from the paper: In both this cohort and an independent cohort of 352 donors, the cumulative frequency of public TCR beta family members distinguished carriers of CMV infection plus the relevant HLA type. The ex vivo response was dominated by HLA-C-restricted CMV-specific TCR beta clonotypes, and the single most frequent clonotype in two of eight donors was supplied by these HLA-C-restricted clonotypes.

Counted from cysteine to phenylalanine, this CDR3 has 11 amino acids. Of all the DNA, just the CDR3 is kept, 33 bases in frame from base 1. V is pruned by 1 base and J by 12 bases, leaving 4 bases of the junction without a gene match. CDR1 and CDR2 are read off the germline V gene (reference sequence) as DFQATT and SNEGSKA. The sequencer was an Illumina HiSeq 1500. TCRdb took the public reads, trimmed them with fastp at Q25, ran MiXCR for clone calling and kept in-frame beta chains. One record per CDR3 amino acid sequence lists the most common genes and DNA. The sample includes a few hundred thousand distinct CDR3 sequences, with roughly an eighth observed a single time. 7.5% to 10% of the sample belongs to the ten largest clones. On this clonotype itself: Its cognate antigen has yet to be identified. It has no much larger one-base neighbor in the sample; base qualities were not kept.

This TCR was recovered from a human donor in good health (CMV status not recorded). Some clones in this sample may be carry-over from other donors' samples. Material: PBMCs. The chain employs TRBV20-1 and TRBJ1-1, and TRBD1 aligns with 8 junction nucleotides. The CDR3 protein: CSARGGTGPFF. At the DNA level, the sequence is TGCAGTGCTAGAGGAGGGACAGGTCCTTTCTTT.